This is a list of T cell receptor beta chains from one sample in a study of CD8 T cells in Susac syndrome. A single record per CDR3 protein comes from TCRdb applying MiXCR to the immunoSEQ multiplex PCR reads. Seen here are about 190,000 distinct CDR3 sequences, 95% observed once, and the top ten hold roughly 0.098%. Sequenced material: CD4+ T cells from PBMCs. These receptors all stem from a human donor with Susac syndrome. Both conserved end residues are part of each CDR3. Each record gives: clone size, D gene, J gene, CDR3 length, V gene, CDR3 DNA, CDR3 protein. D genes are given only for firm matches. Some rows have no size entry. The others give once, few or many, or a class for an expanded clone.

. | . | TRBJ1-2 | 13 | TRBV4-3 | TGCGCCAGCAGCCAACCCACGCAGGGTGGCTACACCTTC | CASSQPTQGGYTF
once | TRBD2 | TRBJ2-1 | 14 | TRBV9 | TGTGCCAGCAGAGAAACTAGCGGGGACAATGAGCAGTTCTTC | CASRETSGDNEQFF
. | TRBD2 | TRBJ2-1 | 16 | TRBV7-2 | TGTGCCAGCAGCTCGACCAGCGGGGCTACCTACAATGAGCAGTTCTTC | CASSSTSGATYNEQFF
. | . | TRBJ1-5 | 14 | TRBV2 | TGTGCCAGCAGGGGGGACTGGAGCAATCAGCCCCAGCATTTT | CASRGDWSNQPQHF
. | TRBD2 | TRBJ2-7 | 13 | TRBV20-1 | TGCAGTGCCCTTCTAGCGGGGGGTTACGAGCAGTACTTC | CSALLAGGYEQYF
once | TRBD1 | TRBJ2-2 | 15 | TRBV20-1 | TGCAGTGCTAGCGACCCCGGGACAGGCACCGGGGAGCTGTTTTTT | CSASDPGTGTGELFF
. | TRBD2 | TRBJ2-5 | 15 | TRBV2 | TGTGCCAGCAGTGATCCCCTAGCGGGGGCAGAGACCCAGTACTTC | CASSDPLAGAETQYF
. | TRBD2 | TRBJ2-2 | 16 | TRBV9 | TGTGCCAGCAGTGCCCGGGGGGGCCCGCACACCGGGGAGCTGTTTTTT | CASSARGGPHTGELFF
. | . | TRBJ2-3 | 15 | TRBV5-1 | TGCGCCAGCAGCTTGGACCCACAAAGCACAGATACGCAGTATTTT | CASSLDPQSTDTQYF
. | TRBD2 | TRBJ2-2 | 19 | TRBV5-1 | TGCGCCAGCAGCTTGTGGGCTGGCTCCAGCGGGGGACGCACCGGGGAGCTGTTTTTT | CASSLWAGSSGGRTGELFF
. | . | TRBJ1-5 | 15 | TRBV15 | TGTGCCACCAGCAGAGATCTATTTGGGGGCCAGCCCCAGCATTTT | CATSRDLFGGQPQHF
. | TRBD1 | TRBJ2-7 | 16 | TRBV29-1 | TGCAGCGTCCCACGAGACAGGGAGCTCCTCTCCTACGAGCAGTACTTC | CSVPRDRELLSYEQYF
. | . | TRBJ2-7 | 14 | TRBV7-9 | TGTGCCAGCAGCCCTTCCGGACTGTTCACGGAGCAGTACTTC | CASSPSGLFTEQYF
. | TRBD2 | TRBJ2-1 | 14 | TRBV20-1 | TGCAGTGCGGGCCGGACTAGCGGAATAAATGAGCAGTTCTTC | CSAGRTSGINEQFF
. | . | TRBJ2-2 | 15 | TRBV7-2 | TGTGCCAGCAGCTTCGGCTCGGCGGTCACCGGGGAGCTGTTTTTT | CASSFGSAVTGELFF
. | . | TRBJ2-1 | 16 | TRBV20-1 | TGCAGTGCTAGAGACCCTCGGCCGGTCCTACTCGATGAGCAGTTCTTC | CSARDPRPVLLDEQFF
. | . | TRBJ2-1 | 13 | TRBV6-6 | TGTGCCAGCAATCTAGGGAGAGACAATGAGCAGTTCTTC | CASNLGRDNEQFF
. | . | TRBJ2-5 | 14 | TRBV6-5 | TGTGCCAGCAGTTACCCGACGGGTGGGGAGACCCAGTACTTC | CASSYPTGGETQYF
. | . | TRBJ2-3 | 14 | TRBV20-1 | TGCAGCGCGAAGACCGGGGGATCAACAGATACGCAGTATTTT | CSAKTGGSTDTQYF
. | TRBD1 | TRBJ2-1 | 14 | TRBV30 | TGTGCCTGGAAGCCGGACAGGGCCTACAATGAGCAGTTCTTC | CAWKPDRAYNEQFF
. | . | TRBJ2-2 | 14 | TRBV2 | TGTGCCAGCAGCCAGACTGGCGCCTCCGGGGAGCTGTTTTTT | CASSQTGASGELFF
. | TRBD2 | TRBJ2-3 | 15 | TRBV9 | TGTGCCAGCAGCGTAGTTCGGGGGGGTTCAGATACGCAGTATTTT | CASSVVRGGSDTQYF
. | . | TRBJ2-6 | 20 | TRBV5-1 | TGCGCCAGCAGCTTGGAGGCCTCGTGGGTGGCGAGCTCTGGGGCCAACGTCCTGACTTTC | CASSLEASWVASSGANVLTF
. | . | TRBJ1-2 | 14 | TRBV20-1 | TGCAGTGCTAGAGCAGGGCCACGCACCTATGGCTACACCTTC | CSARAGPRTYGYTF
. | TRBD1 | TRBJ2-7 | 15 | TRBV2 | TGTGCCACCCAGGGGGCGCAGGGGAAAGTCTACGAGCAGTACTTC | CATQGAQGKVYEQYF
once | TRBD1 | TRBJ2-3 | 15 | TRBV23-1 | TGCGCCAGCAGTCAAGACAGGGAACCCACAGATACGCAGTATTTT | CASSQDREPTDTQYF
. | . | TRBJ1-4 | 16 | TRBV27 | TGTGCCAGCAGTTTAACCACAGCTCGGGGGTCGGGAAAACTGTTTTTT | CASSLTTARGSGKLFF
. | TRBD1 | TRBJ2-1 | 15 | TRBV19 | TGTGCCAGTACCAACTTGGACAGGGTGGACAACGAGCAGTTCTTC | CASTNLDRVDNEQFF
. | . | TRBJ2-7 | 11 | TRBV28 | TGTGCCAGTGCTACTCCCTACGAGCAGTACTTC | CASATPYEQYF
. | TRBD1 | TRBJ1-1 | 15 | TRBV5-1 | TGCGCCAGCAGCTTGTCCAGGGGGCGGGACACTGAAGCTTTCTTT | CASSLSRGRDTEAFF
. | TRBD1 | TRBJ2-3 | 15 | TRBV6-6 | TGTGCCAGCACGTCCGGGACAGGGCCCACAGATACGCAGTATTTT | CASTSGTGPTDTQYF